A selection of T cell receptor beta chains follows, all from one sample in a study of cytomegalovirus exposure and HLA in healthy donors. Some clones are missing from TCRdb's copy, which holds only in-frame ones; the method was immunoSEQ multiplex PCR. The sample includes about 130,000 clones, more than 8% of them seen just once. Material for sequencing was PBMCs. Source of these receptors: a man aged 40-49 years in good health and CMV-seronegative. Each CDR3 is given without its conserved first and last residue. The D gene is left open where the match is weak. Size is omitted from some rows. Given values are once, few, many or a class for expanded clones.

V gene,clone size,D gene,J gene,CDR3 protein
TRBV18,few,-,TRBJ1-4,ASSFSGTNEKLF
TRBV7-9,few,-,TRBJ1-2,ASSSPEDFYGYT
TRBV7-2,-,TRBD2,TRBJ2-5,ASRLGLALQETQY
TRBV4-1,few,-,TRBJ1-2,ASSQGGGYGYT
TRBV7-9,few,-,TRBJ2-1,ASSSVLDEQF
TRBV5-1,few,TRBD1,TRBJ1-6,ASSLTGGNSPLH
TRBV7-9,-,TRBD1,TRBJ2-3,ASSLEGTDTDTQY
TRBV25-1,few,-,TRBJ1-4,ASSDRAPTNEKLF
TRBV2,-,-,TRBJ1-6,ASREFPNSPLH
TRBV27,few,TRBD1,TRBJ1-2,ASSIAGTGLYGYT
TRBV15,-,-,TRBJ2-5,ATSLDLSHRTQY
TRBV6-1,few,-,TRBJ2-2,ASRADRHGELF
TRBV7-9,few,TRBD1,TRBJ1-1,ASSVPGGPEAF
TRBV4-1,-,-,TRBJ1-1,ASSQGEQAF
TRBV19,few,-,TRBJ2-6,ASHIQGSGANVLT
TRBV4-1,few,TRBD1,TRBJ1-4,ASRDWTGRTHGELF
TRBV2,few,-,TRBJ1-1,ASRTGQANTEAF
TRBV7-8,-,-,TRBJ2-1,ASSMGPDDGGNEQF
TRBV30,-,TRBD1,TRBJ2-1,AWSVLRGRINEQF
TRBV28,-,TRBD1,TRBJ2-3,ASSSGQGRRTDTQY
TRBV4-1,few,TRBD1,TRBJ2-5,ASSQAPTGPRETQY
TRBV19,-,-,TRBJ1-6,ASRNRESPLH
TRBV19,few,TRBD1,TRBJ1-5,ASSTGQTHSNQPQH
TRBV27,-,TRBD1,TRBJ2-7,ASRWGTGVYYEQY
TRBV5-6,few,-,TRBJ2-5,ASSLFYQTQY
TRBV6-6,few,TRBD1,TRBJ2-6,ASSWDSSGANVLT
TRBV10-1,-,-,TRBJ2-7,ASSEDGSSYEQY
TRBV7-9,-,-,-,ASSAYRGGEQY
TRBV29-1,few,-,TRBJ1-1,SVDSYPEAF
TRBV4-3,-,-,TRBJ1-4,ASSQDLVPGIEEKLF
TRBV28,-,TRBD1,TRBJ2-7,ASSSTGGNAYEQY
TRBV2,few,TRBD2,TRBJ2-2,ASTWTSGGPGELF
TRBV13,few,TRBD1,TRBJ2-5,ASSPGTGLETQY
TRBV2,few,TRBD2,TRBJ2-2,ASSEPQGSGVTGELF
TRBV5-6,few,TRBD1,TRBJ2-3,ASSLGTGQTDTQY
TRBV30,few,-,TRBJ2-5,AWRQRETQY
TRBV5-4,-,TRBD2,TRBJ2-1,ASSLGLAVSYNEQF
TRBV2,few,-,TRBJ1-2,ASSEARQTYYGYT
TRBV9,-,TRBD2,TRBJ2-1,ASSVDGTSGGPEF
TRBV5-1,-,-,-,ASSSALGDGNRAHEQY
TRBV4-2,few,-,TRBJ1-2,ASSQIDGNYGYT
TRBV5-4,few,TRBD1,TRBJ1-2,ASSNRGTNYGYT
TRBV6-4,-,-,TRBJ2-5,ASSPGVGQETQY
TRBV5-1,-,TRBD1,TRBJ1-3,ASRGGLGGQGVNTIY
TRBV21-1,few,-,TRBJ1-2,ASSKATGGHYGYT
TRBV6-5,-,TRBD1,TRBJ1-1,ASSGQGYTEAF
TRBV6-1,few,TRBD2,TRBJ2-2,ASSEGLAVDGELF
TRBV7-2,-,-,TRBJ2-2,ASSLGGGVLGGELF
TRBV4-1,few,-,TRBJ2-1,ASSQVDLFSYNEQF
TRBV28,-,-,TRBJ1-2,ASSSLSDWNYGYT
TRBV6-1,few,-,TRBJ2-5,ATSLEQGLETQY
TRBV7-9,few,-,TRBJ1-2,ASSPPSLNYGYT
TRBV10-3,-,-,TRBJ1-1,AIIGQGNTEAF
TRBV9,-,TRBD1,TRBJ1-3,ASSGTGASGNTIY
TRBV2,few,TRBD1,TRBJ1-2,ASSVRDRGYGYT
TRBV7-7,-,-,TRBJ2-2,ASSAYRVGPGELF
TRBV30,few,-,TRBJ1-6,AWRVGANSPLH